A single sample is the source of the 25 T cell receptor beta chains below, sequenced in a study of T cell clonality in common variable immunodeficiency. These receptors lack a known antigen. Study-wide results and caveats: Fewer deletions and N-nucleotide insertions were reportedly seen in common variable immunodeficiency TCR beta sequences.

Produced via immunoSEQ multiplex PCR; TCRdb's table is partial and in-frame only. Altogether 26,000 or so clones were found in the sample, and no singletons occur. Sequencing used peripheral blood mononuclear cells. Receptors originate from a human donor with common variable immunodeficiency.

Ten or more counts support this clone. The sequenced fragment ends 3 residues before the CDR3 boundary, so the rest is inferred from the germline J gene. The rearrangement uses TRBV14 and TRBJ2-5, with 7 bases identical to TRBD1. Unmatched junction bases numbered 4, after V lost 4 bases and J lost 5 bases. The CDR3 loop spans 13 amino acids. Germline CDR1 reads SGHDN; CDR2 reads FVKESK. This CDR3 reads CASSLRGPETQYF. The part of the CDR3 DNA that was read is TGTGCCAGCAGCCTAAGGGGGCCGGAGACC.

In its sample, this clone was seen many times. The read comes to an end 3 residues before the CDR3 does, leaving the germline J gene to fill in the end. This chain links TRBV14 with TRBJ2-7; 11 bases fit TRBD2. CDR1 and CDR2 from the germline V gene are SGHDN and FVKESK. This CDR3 contains 16 residues. Germline trimming cut 3 bases from V and 6 bases from J; bases unmatched to any gene: 10. The covered CDR3 bases are TGTGCCAGCAGCCAGGTCGGTCTAGCGGGAGGAGGCGAG. Translating it yields CASSQVGLAGGGE. The CDR3 in its entirety is CASSQVGLAGGGEQYF.

This clone was observed at least ten times. The read terminates 3 residues ahead of where the CDR3 ends, so the germline J gene completes it. The chain recombines TRBV7-9 with TRBJ2-3; 10 nucleotides match TRBD2. This CDR3 contains 14 residues. J lost 6 bases, V lost 5 bases, and 5 bases had no gene match. Per germline, CDR1 SEHNR and CDR2 FQNEAQ (reference sequence). CDR3: CASSIRTSGDTQYF. CDR3 DNA, as far as it was read: TGTGCCAGCAGCATAAGGACTAGCGGCGATACG.

On this clone itself: Sequencing ends 3 residues short of the CDR3 end; the germline J gene provides the rest. This rearrangement joins TRBV7-6 to TRBJ1-4; 8 bases are a match to TRBD1. CDR1 is SGHVS, CDR2 FNYEAQ, per germline. CDR3 size: 15 residues. V was clipped by 1 base and J by 8 bases; unmatched bases: 6. CDR3 DNA, as far as it was read: TGTGCCAGCAGCTTAGGGACAGGGAAGGAGGAAAAA. Translation: CASSLGTGKEEK. The whole CDR3 protein reads CASSLGTGKEEKLFF.

This clone was observed many times. The CDR3 end lies 3 residues beyond the end of the read and is filled in from the germline J gene. The gene calls are TRBV7-9 and TRBJ2-5; 11 bases agree with TRBD1. V lost 1 base, J lost 4 bases, and 2 bases stayed unmatched. There are 15 residues in the CDR3. Germline V gene data show CDR1 as SEHNR and CDR2 as FQNEAQ (reference sequence). CDR3 DNA, as far as it was read: TGTGCCAGCAGCTTAGGGACAGGGGGCCGAGAGACC. It specifies CASSLGTGGRET. The entire CDR3 reads CASSLGTGGRETQYF.

Only a few counts were recorded for this clone. The sequenced fragment ends 3 residues before the CDR3 boundary, so the rest is inferred from the germline J gene. The V call is TRBV7-9, the J call TRBJ1-4, with 10 nucleotides matching TRBD1. The CDR3 extends over 15 amino acids. CDR1 is SEHNR and CDR2 is FQNEAQ in the germline V gene (reference sequence). The V segment lost 4 bases and the J segment 8 bases; nucleotides outside the gene matches: 7. Incomplete CDR3 DNA: TGTGCCAGCAGCTCGATCTGGGACAGGGGAGAAAAA. Residues: CASSSIWDRGEK. The whole CDR3 reads CASSSIWDRGEKLFF.

Concerning this clone: The sequenced fragment ends 3 residues before the CDR3 boundary, so the rest is inferred from the germline J gene. The chain has TRBV18 and TRBJ2-5, with D possibly matching TRBD2 (6 bases). CDR1 is KGHSH, CDR2 LQKENI, per germline. The CDR3 sequence is 15 residues long. The ends were cut back, 1 base at V and 4 bases at J, with 13 bases in the middle. CDR3 DNA (partial): TGTGCCAGCTCACCACTCTCTCAGGAGGGAGAGACC. Encoded protein: CASSPLSQEGET. The whole CDR3 sequence reads CASSPLSQEGETQYF.

This clone has only a few counts. The read finishes 3 residues shy of the CDR3 end, and the germline J gene is used to complete it. V and J are TRBV7-2 and TRBJ2-4; TRBD2 is a possible D gene (5 bases). This CDR3 comprises 15 residues. Between the trimmed V and J ends, which lost 10 bases and 8 bases, there was a span of 24 bases. Germline CDR1 and CDR2: SGHTA and FQGNSA. This chain's CDR3 is CANQHFSAPWDIQYF. The covered CDR3 bases are TGTGCCAACCAACACTTTAGCGCCCCGTGGGACATT.

This clone was recorded at least ten times. Coverage ceases 3 residues before the CDR3 finishes, and the germline J gene fills in the end. This rearrangement joins TRBV7-9 to TRBJ1-1; D perhaps matches TRBD1 (6 bases). Germline V gives CDR1 SEHNR, CDR2 FQNEAQ (reference sequence). CDR3 length equals 14 residues. The ends were cut back, 5 bases at V and 1 base at J, with 11 bases in the middle. The sequenced CDR3 bases are TGTGCCAGCAGCCTACCCAGGGGGAACACTGAA. Its protein product is CASSLPRGNTE. The CDR3 in its entirety is CASSLPRGNTEAFF.

On this clone: The read comes to an end 3 residues before the CDR3 does, leaving the germline J gene to fill in the end. The rearrangement links TRBV27 to TRBJ2-5, with D unresolved. Trimming cost V 3 bases and J 4 bases, with 9 bases left between them. This CDR3 contains 13 residues. Germline V gene data show CDR1 as MNHEY and CDR2 as SMNVEV (reference sequence). Incomplete CDR3 DNA: TGTGCCAGCAGTTTGCGGTGGAGAGAGACC. This codes for CASSLRWRET. The whole CDR3 sequence reads CASSLRWRETQYF.

In this sample, this clone turned up many times. The CDR3 goes on 3 residues after the read ends, and that part is filled in from the germline J gene. The V call is TRBV2, the J call TRBJ2-3, with 9 bases identical to TRBD1. The trim removed 4 bases at V and 1 base at J, leaving 3 bases unmatched. From germline, CDR1 is SNHLY and CDR2 FYNNEI. The CDR3 length is 15 residues. The covered CDR3 bases are TGTGCCAGCAGTGGGACAGGGGTGGGCACAGATACG. Amino acid sequence: CASSGTGVGTDT. The complete CDR3 sequence is CASSGTGVGTDTQYF.

On this clone: The read finishes 3 residues shy of the CDR3 end, and the germline J gene is used to complete it. The sample carries other DNA sequences with the same CDR3. The rearrangement joins TRBV30 to TRBJ1-6; D perhaps matches TRBD1 (6 bases). This CDR3 contains 15 residues. The V and J ends lost 1 base and 10 bases respectively, with 17 bases between them. Germline loops: CDR1 GTSNPN, CDR2 SVGIG (reference sequence). This CDR3 is CAWSAPGTKASPLHF. The CDR3 DNA, read in part, is TGTGCCTGGAGTGCACCCGGGACAAAGGCGTCACCC. The variable domain in full, completed from reference TRBV30 and TRBJ1-6, reads SQTIHQWPATLVQPVGSPLSLECTVEGTSNPNLYWYRQAAGRGLQLLFYSVGIGQISSEVPQNLSASRPQDRQFILSSKKLLLSDSGFYLCAWSAPGTKASPLHFGNGTRLTVT.

In its sample, this clone was seen many times. The read is 3 residues too short to cover the CDR3 end, so that end is filled in from the germline J gene. The chain links TRBV5-8 to TRBJ2-2; no clear D gene. Per germline, CDR1 SGHTS and CDR2 YDEGEE. V dropped 4 bases and J dropped 4 bases, with 8 bases sitting between them. The CDR3 spans 13 residues. The CDR3 DNA, read in part, is TGTGCCAGCAGCCTCGACTTCACCGGGGAG. It is translated as CASSLDFTGE. The full-length CDR3 reads as CASSLDFTGELFF.

In this sample, this clone turned up many times. Read sequence stops 3 residues before the CDR3 end, and the germline J gene provides the missing end. This rearrangement joins TRBV18 to TRBJ2-7, with TRBD2 as a possible D gene (6 bases). CDR1 is KGHSH and CDR2 is LQKENI in the germline V gene. V lost 2 bases, J lost 0 bases, and 11 bases lay in between. The CDR3 runs to 15 residues. The CDR3 loop is CASSPGSGSSYEQYF. The sequenced CDR3 bases are TGTGCCAGCTCACCAGGTAGCGGTAGCTCCTACGAG.

As concerns this clone: With the read ending 3 residues before the CDR3 end, the germline J gene is used to fill in that end. The chain combines TRBV2 with TRBJ2-1; D possibly corresponds to TRBD2 (6 bases). Trimming removed 4 bases at V and 7 bases at J, with 14 bases between. CDR3 length: 14 amino acids. Germline CDR1 reads SNHLY; CDR2 reads FYNNEI. The CDR3 loop reads CASSGTTTRNEQFF. The sequenced CDR3 bases are TGTGCCAGCAGTGGGACTACCACCCGGAATGAG.

Worth noting for this clone: The sequence runs out 3 residues before the end of the CDR3; the remainder is reconstructed from the germline J gene. The chain recombines TRBV19 with TRBJ1-6, with no clear D. Germline V CDR1 and CDR2: LNHDA, SQIVND (reference sequence). V was shortened by 7 bases and J by 8 bases, with 15 bases between the two germline ends. CDR3 length equals 14 residues. CDR3 protein: CASKLGFGDSPLHF. Partial CDR3 DNA: TGTGCCAGTAAATTAGGGTTTGGCGATTCACCC.

Ten or more counts support this clone. The read gets to within 3 residues of the CDR3 end, and the germline J gene fills in the rest. The chain recombines TRBV6-4 with TRBJ2-1; D is uncertain. From germline, CDR1 is MRHNA and CDR2 SNTAGT. The CDR3 totals 14 residues. V lost 6 bases, J lost 5 bases, and 14 bases lay in between. Incomplete CDR3 DNA: TGTGCCAGCAGGCGCGGCGGAGCCAACAATGAG. Protein product: CASRRGGANNE. Given in full, the CDR3 is CASRRGGANNEQFF.

This clone appeared a few times. The read stops 3 residues short of the end of the CDR3; the missing end is completed from the germline J gene. This chain uses TRBV6-2 or TRBV6-3 with TRBJ2-1; TRBD2 matches 7 bases. With V trimmed by 6 bases and J by 8 bases, 7 bases remained unmatched. Germline CDR1 reads MNHEY; CDR2 reads SVGEGT. The CDR3 loop spans 13 amino acids. The chain's CDR3 is CASRRLAVYEQFF. CDR3 bases read: TGTGCCAGCAGGAGACTAGCTGTCTATGAG.

Ten or more counts support this clone. The read ends 3 residues early relative to the CDR3; the germline J gene fills the gap. This chain joins TRBV6-2 or TRBV6-3 and TRBJ1-2; 10 bases align to TRBD1. There are 14 residues in the CDR3. CDR1 MNHEY and CDR2 SVGEGT come from the germline V gene. CDR3 residues: CASNDLRDRGGYTF. The sequenced part of the CDR3 DNA is TGTGCCAGCAATGACCTCCGGGACAGGGGCGGC.

A few counts support this clone. The read gets to within 3 residues of the CDR3 end, and the germline J gene fills in the rest. This chain joins TRBV7-2 and TRBJ2-1, with a weak D call TRBD2 (5 bases). Per the germline V gene, CDR1 is SGHTA and CDR2 is FQGNSA. Trimming removed 0 bases from V and 9 bases from J, with 15 bases in between. This CDR3 is 15 amino acids long. CDR3 bases read: TGTGCCAGCAGCTTAGCTATTCCTCCGGGGAGTGAG. Translation gives CASSLAIPPGSE. The CDR3 as a whole reads CASSLAIPPGSEQFF.

This clone was observed a handful of times. The CDR3 extends 3 residues past the end of the read, so its final part is completed from the germline J gene. The V and J genes are TRBV7-7 and TRBJ2-5; 10 bases match TRBD1. V lost 1 base and J lost 3; bases outside the gene matches: 2. The CDR3 length is 15 residues. From germline, CDR1 is SSHAT and CDR2 FNYEAQ (reference sequence). The CDR3 spells CASSLGQGAEETQYF. The covered CDR3 bases are TGTGCCAGCAGCTTAGGACAGGGGGCAGAAGAGACC.

This clone turned up a few times. Coverage ceases 3 residues before the CDR3 finishes, and the germline J gene fills in the end. The V call is TRBV7-9, the J call TRBJ2-1; D remains ambiguous. V was pared by 5 bases and J by 7 bases, with 9 bases between. The CDR3 has 12 amino acids. The germline V gene has CDR1 SEHNR and CDR2 FQNEAQ (reference sequence). Here the CDR3 reads CASSLLNNEQFF. The sequenced part of the CDR3 DNA is TGTGCCAGCAGCCTCCTAAATAATGAG. Filled out from reference TRBV7-9 and TRBJ2-1, the complete variable domain reads DTGVSQNPRHKITKRGQNVTFRCDPISEHNRLYWYRQTLGQGPEFLTYFQNEAQLEKSRLLSDRFSAERPKGSFSTLEIQRTEQGDSAMYLCASSLLNNEQFFGPGTRLTVL.

This clone was counted a few times. Read coverage stops 3 residues before the CDR3 terminus; the germline J gene supplies the remainder. The V and J genes are TRBV10-2 and TRBJ2-7, with 8 bases that match TRBD1. Unmatched junction bases numbered 10, after V lost 8 bases and J lost 4 bases. The CDR3 runs 14 residues. CDR1 and CDR2 from the germline V gene are WSHSY and SAAADI. This chain's CDR3 is CASHPGTGNYEQYF. The covered CDR3 bases are TGCGCCAGCCATCCAGGGACAGGCAATTACGAG.

Ten or more counts support this clone. The read ends 3 residues before the CDR3 terminus; that terminus is restored from the germline J gene. The genes are TRBV19 and TRBJ2-4; tentatively, D is TRBD1 (5 bases). Germline values: CDR1 LNHDA, CDR2 SQIVND (reference sequence). The CDR3 runs to 15 residues. V was pared by 8 bases and J by 0 bases, with 14 bases between. The sequenced CDR3 bases are TGTGCCAGTGGGGATCAGGGTCTAGCCAAAAACATT. Translation gives CASGDQGLAKNI. The entire CDR3 reads CASGDQGLAKNIQYF.

Many counts were recorded for this clone. The read terminates 3 residues ahead of where the CDR3 ends, so the germline J gene completes it. J is TRBJ1-6 and V is TRBV7-2; 7 bases fit TRBD1. This CDR3 contains 15 residues. Germline values: CDR1 SGHTA, CDR2 FQGNSA. Trimming cost V 1 base and J 8 bases; bases outside gene matches: 5. The CDR3 here is CASSLVWTGDSPLHF. The sequenced CDR3 bases are TGTGCCAGCAGCTTAGTATGGACAGGAGATTCACCC.